These 18 T cell receptor beta chains share one sample of origin, sequenced in a study of regulatory T cells in long-lasting Graves disease. Time point: persistent/refractory GD, antithyroid drugs over 5 years with positive TRAb. RNA isolated from PBMCs was used to make the TCR library. iRepertoire HTBI primers and Arm-PCR of CDR3 regions built TCR beta libraries. TCRdb fed the multiplex PCR reads into MiXCR, producing one record per CDR3 protein. This sample has hundreds of thousands of distinct CDR3 sequences, with 20% to 25% found just once. Sequencing was performed on peripheral blood mononuclear cells (PBMCs), taken when the disease was refractory, from a patient treated with antithyroid drugs. The receptors were gathered from a female donor with Graves disease.

The V and J genes are TRBV7-2 and TRBJ1-1; 9 bases are shared with TRBD1. CDR1 is SGHTA and CDR2 is FQGNSA in the germline V gene. The CDR3 is made up of 16 amino acids. The ends lost 4 bases at V and 11 bases at J; junction bases unmatched: 17. The CDR3 coding sequence is TGTGCCAGCAGCTCAAGACAGGGGGTGGGTGGTCTGGTTGCTTTCTTT. It codes for CASSSRQGVGGLVAFF.

This chain connects TRBV11-3 to TRBJ2-7, with TRBD2 matching 12 bases. Germline CDR1 and CDR2: SGHNT and YENEEA. V lost 1 base to trimming and J lost 1 base; unmatched junction nucleotides: 11. CDR3 length equals 19 residues. The CDR3 DNA sequence: TGTGCCAGCAGCTTAGCGCGCCTAGCGGGAGGGCCGGTGTCCTACGAGCAGTACTTC. The encoded protein is CASSLARLAGGPVSYEQYF.

A few counts support this clonotype. The chain recombines TRBV7-8 with TRBJ1-2; D not certain. This CDR3 contains 13 residues. V was shortened by 2 bases and J by 7 bases, with 11 bases between the two germline ends. The V gene's germline CDR1 is SGHVS and CDR2 FQNEAQ. CDR3 amino acids: CASSLNSGAGYTF. The DNA of the CDR3 is TGTGCCAGCAGCTTAAATTCCGGTGCTGGCTACACCTTC.

This clonotype showed up many times. The CDR3 bases are TGTGCCAGCAGCTTTTCGACAGGGGCGCGCGATGGCTACACCTTC. It is translated as CASSFSTGARDGYTF. The gene calls are TRBV12-3 or TRBV12-4 and TRBJ1-2; 8 bases fit TRBD1. This CDR3 has 15 amino acids. V gave up 6 bases and J gave up 6 bases; unmatched junction bases: 12.

This clonotype was seen a handful of times. The V call is TRBV11-2, the J call TRBJ2-7, with D perhaps given as TRBD1 or TRBD2 (5 bases each). Germline CDR1 and CDR2: SGHAT and FQNNGV. The CDR3 spans 18 residues. Trimming took off 4 bases at V and 1 base at J, with 23 bases between the two ends. CDR3 nucleotides: TGTGCCAGCAGCTCAAAAATCGGGACCCCGCTAGAATCCTACGAGCAGTACTTC. Its translation: CASSSKIGTPLESYEQYF.

In its sample, this clonotype was seen a few times. The chain carries TRBV28 and TRBJ2-1, with 7 nucleotides matching TRBD2. With 7 bases clipped from V and 9 bases from J, the junction kept 9 bases outside the gene matches. The CDR3 spans 13 residues. The germline V gene has CDR1 MDHEN and CDR2 SYDVKM. The CDR3 DNA reads TGTGCCAGCATCTCCGGGGGGATCGGTGAGCAGTTCTTC. Translated, it gives CASISGGIGEQFF. Drawing the rest from reference TRBV28 and TRBJ2-1, the complete variable domain is DVKVTQSSRYLVKRTGEKVFLECVQDMDHENMFWYRQDPGLGLRLIYFSYDVKMKEKGDIPEGYSVSREKKERFSLILESASTNQTSMYLCASISGGIGEQFFGPGTRLTVL.

This clonotype was detected many times. The chain links TRBV6-1 to TRBJ2-7, with TRBD2 identical over 7 bases. The CDR3 runs 15 residues. V gave up 1 base and J gave up 2 bases; unmatched junction bases: 5. The germline gives CDR1 MNHNS, CDR2 SASEGT. For the CDR3, the DNA is TGTGCCAGCAGTGAAGATTTGGGGGGGGCCTACGAGCAGTACTTC. It specifies CASSEDLGGAYEQYF.

This clonotype has just a few counts. The chain combines TRBV12-3 or TRBV12-4 with TRBJ2-1; 8 bases are a match to TRBD2. CDR3 length: 16 residues. J gave up 3 bases and V 5 bases, and 9 bases lay outside the gene matches. This CDR3 reads CASSPTSGGHYNEQFF. CDR3 in DNA: TGTGCCAGCAGTCCAACCAGCGGGGGACACTACAATGAGCAGTTCTTC.

This clonotype was found a few times. The rearrangement links TRBV12-3 or TRBV12-4 to TRBJ2-7; 8 positions agree with TRBD2. V lost 6 bases and J lost 6; bases outside the gene matches: 7. CDR3 size: 13 residues. Written as DNA, the CDR3 is TGTGCCAGCAGCCCTGGACTAGCAGTCGAGCAGTACTTC. Translated: CASSPGLAVEQYF.

This clonotype was observed many times. This chain uses TRBV28 with TRBJ1-2; tentatively, D is TRBD1 (5 bases). This CDR3 has 14 amino acids. Germline V CDR1 and CDR2: MDHEN, SYDVKM. V lost 2 bases and J lost 1, with 8 bases in between. CDR3 residues: CASSLVGGNYGYTF. For the CDR3, the DNA is TGTGCCAGCAGTTTAGTTGGGGGTAACTATGGCTACACCTTC.

The chain uses TRBV20-1 and TRBJ1-6, with D possibly matching TRBD1 (5 bases). CDR3 size: 17 residues. Germline CDR1 DFQATT, CDR2 SNEGSKA (reference sequence). Trimming cost V 3 bases and J 2 bases, with 17 bases left between them. The CDR3 is CSARGGRVVTYNSPLHF. The CDR3 DNA reads TGCAGTGCTAGGGGTGGCAGGGTGGTTACCTATAATTCACCCCTCCACTTT.

V and J are TRBV11-2 and TRBJ2-2; 8 bases agree with TRBD2. CDR3 length: 17 residues. Germline V CDR1 and CDR2: SGHAT, FQNNGV. Trimming took 6 bases from V and 5 from J; bases not matched to a gene: 14. The CDR3: CASRGGGVGGDTGELFF. CDR3 sequence (DNA): TGTGCCAGCAGGGGAGGAGGAGTCGGGGGGGATACCGGGGAGCTGTTTTTT.

The chain recombines TRBV20-1 with TRBJ2-7; D is unclear. The ends were cut back, 0 bases at V and 2 bases at J, with 5 bases in the middle. Germline CDR1 and CDR2: DFQATT and SNEGSKA (reference sequence). The CDR3 consists of 12 residues. The chain's CDR3 is CSARDATYEQYF. CDR3 sequence (DNA): TGCAGTGCTAGAGATGCGACCTACGAGCAGTACTTC.

This clonotype was picked up a small number of times. V is TRBV12-3 or TRBV12-4 and J is TRBJ2-2, with 13 bases identical to TRBD2. The CDR3 has 15 amino acids. J gave up 8 bases and V 6 bases, and 6 bases lay outside the gene matches. CDR3 DNA: TGTGCCAGCAGCTCCGGGACTAGCGGGAAGGGGGAGCTGTTTTTT. The encoded protein is CASSSGTSGKGELFF.

This clonotype was seen more than once but under ten times. A single base separates this from a much larger clone, so it may be a read error. This chain links TRBV11-2 with TRBJ2-7; D gene ambiguous. The ends were cut back, 5 bases at V and 3 bases at J, with 5 bases in the middle. CDR3 size: 11 residues. Germline assignment: CDR1 SGHAT and CDR2 FQNNGV. In DNA, the CDR3 is TGTGCCAGCAGCGGGATCTACGAGCAGTACTTC. Protein sequence: CASSGIYEQYF.

This clonotype was seen many times. The chain uses TRBV2 and TRBJ1-4; D remains unclear. With 0 bases removed from V and 6 bases from J, the gap between germline ends came to 11 bases. Germline assignment: CDR1 SNHLY and CDR2 FYNNEI. The CDR3 length is 15 residues. In DNA, the CDR3 is TGTGCCAGCAGTGAAGCAGGGAGGAGGGATGAAAAACTGTTTTTT. Its translation is CASSEAGRRDEKLFF.

This clonotype was counted many times. This rearrangement joins TRBV5-6 to TRBJ2-5; D may be TRBD1 (5 bases). The length of the CDR3 is 13 residues. Between the trimmed V and J ends, which lost 1 base and 2 bases, there was a span of 6 bases. From germline, CDR1 is SGHDT and CDR2 YYEEEE. The CDR3 region is CASSLRQQETQYF. CDR3 nucleotides: TGTGCCAGCAGCTTGAGACAGCAAGAGACCCAGTACTTC.

The chain carries TRBV19 and TRBJ2-7; D ambiguous. Germline V gene lookup returns CDR1 LNHDA and CDR2 SQIVND (reference sequence). There are 13 residues in the CDR3. The V end lost 4 bases, the J end lost 3 bases, and 10 bases lay between the germline ends. The CDR3 reads CASSRTNYYEQYF. CDR3 sequence (DNA): TGTGCCAGTAGTAGGACGAATTACTACGAGCAGTACTTC. The full variable domain, its missing parts supplied by reference TRBV19 and TRBJ2-7, is DGGITQSPKYLFRKEGQNVTLSCEQNLNHDAMYWYRQDPGQGLRLIYYSQIVNDFQKGDIAEGYSVSREKKESFPLTVTSAQKNPTAFYLCASSRTNYYEQYFGPGTRLTVT.